This is a list of T cell receptor beta chains from one sample in a study of T-cell memory formation after mild COVID-19. TCRdb passed the 5' RACE reads through MiXCR, listing each CDR3 protein once. Here the sample spans 250,000 to 350,000 distinct CDR3 sequences, less than 20% being singletons. Sequenced sample: PBMCs or a T cell subset sorted from them (not recorded which). These TCRs come from a young man who had mild COVID-19 (a few samples of this study predate the infection). Cell type and time point are not known. The CDR3 runs from the conserved cysteine through the conserved F or W. Fields, in order: D gene, V gene, clone size, J gene, CDR3 DNA, CDR3 protein. D genes are given only for firm matches. A row's size may be missing; if present it is once, few, many or a size class.

D: .
V: TRBV24-1
size: .
J: TRBJ2-3
DNA: TGTGCCACCAGTGATTCGGTCCACACAGATACGCAGTATTTT
CDR3: CATSDSVHTDTQYF

D: TRBD1
V: TRBV5-1
size: few
J: TRBJ2-3
DNA: TGCGCCAGCAGCCTACGACGGACAGGGATAACAGATACGCAGTATTTT
CDR3: CASSLRRTGITDTQYF

D: .
V: TRBV7-6
size: .
J: TRBJ2-1
DNA: TGTGCCAGCAGCTTGGAGGGGGCAGTTGAGCAGTTCTTC
CDR3: CASSLEGAVEQFF

D: .
V: TRBV3-1
size: many
J: TRBJ2-2
DNA: TGTGCCAGCAGCCAATCCTTTAACGGGGAGCTGTTTTTT
CDR3: CASSQSFNGELFF

D: .
V: TRBV20-1
size: .
J: TRBJ2-7
DNA: TGCAGTGGAGGGGGGGGCCGCTACGAGCAGTACTTC
CDR3: CSGGGGRYEQYF

D: .
V: TRBV29-1
size: many
J: TRBJ2-3
DNA: TGCAGCGTACCGGGCCAAACCCGGGTGACAGATACGCAGTATTTT
CDR3: CSVPGQTRVTDTQYF

D: .
V: TRBV20-1
size: few
J: TRBJ1-1
DNA: TGCAGTGCGACTACAAGCATGAACACTGAAGCTTTCTTT
CDR3: CSATTSMNTEAFF

D: TRBD2
V: TRBV4-3
size: .
J: TRBJ2-5
DNA: TGCGCCAGCAGCCAAGTGGGGGGGGTTAAGGAGACCCAGTACTTC
CDR3: CASSQVGGVKETQYF

D: TRBD1
V: TRBV15
size: few
J: TRBJ2-2
DNA: TGTGCCACCAGCAGAGATCCGACAGGGGCGAAGTGGTACACCGGGGAGCTGTTTTTT
CDR3: CATSRDPTGAKWYTGELFF

D: .
V: TRBV2
size: .
J: TRBJ2-1
DNA: TGTGCCAGCAGTGAGGCCAGGAGCTCCTACAATGAGCAGTTCTTC
CDR3: CASSEARSSYNEQFF

D: .
V: TRBV7-2
size: few
J: TRBJ1-3
DNA: TGTGCCAGCAGCTTAAGTGGCCAGCGCTCTGGAAACACCATATATTTT
CDR3: CASSLSGQRSGNTIYF

D: TRBD2
V: TRBV27
size: few
J: TRBJ2-2
DNA: TGTGCCCGGATCACTAGCGGAGGCGGGGAGCTGTTTTTT
CDR3: CARITSGGGELFF

D: TRBD1
V: TRBV5-1
size: .
J: TRBJ1-2
DNA: TGCGCCAGCAGCACCGAGACAGGGTTGGGCTCTGGCTACACCTTC
CDR3: CASSTETGLGSGYTF

D: .
V: TRBV4-3
size: .
J: TRBJ1-4
DNA: TGCGCCAGCAGCCAAGATCGAGGGCTGGCTGAAAAACTGTTTTTT
CDR3: CASSQDRGLAEKLFF